The 22 T cell receptor beta chains reported below all come from one sample, sequenced in a study of cytomegalovirus exposure and HLA in healthy donors. PCR used 60 Vbeta primers and 13 Jbeta primers. The assay was immunoSEQ multiplex PCR, and TCRdb's table has in-frame clones only and misses some. The repertoire holds under 150,000 clones, with approximately 80% as singletons. The sequenced material came from PBMCs. All receptors derive from a girl between 2 and 10 years old in good health and CMV-seronegative.

The V gene is TRBV5-1, the J gene TRBJ2-7, with 7 bases identical to TRBD1. The trim removed 1 base at V and 9 bases at J, leaving 16 bases unmatched. The length of the CDR3 is 16 residues. CDR1 SGHRS and CDR2 YFSETQ come from the germline V gene. CDR3 region: CASSLTYDRAWKVQYF. In DNA, the CDR3 is TGCGCCAGCAGCTTGACTTACGACAGGGCCTGGAAGGTGCAGTACTTC.

The DNA for the CDR3 is TGTGCCAGCAGTTCATTCGGGGAGGCTTCCTACAATGAGCAGTTCTTC. Its protein is CASSSFGEASYNEQFF. The chain uses TRBV28 and TRBJ2-1; possible D gene TRBD2, 6 bases. Deletions cut 4 bases from V and 1 base from J, with 14 bases between. The CDR3 has 16 residues. Per germline, CDR1 MDHEN and CDR2 SYDVKM.

The rearrangement uses TRBV7-9 and TRBJ1-1; no clear D gene. The V end lost 0 bases, the J end lost 8 bases, and 7 bases lay between the germline ends. The CDR3 sequence is 12 residues long. In germline, CDR1 is SEHNR, CDR2 FQNEAQ (reference sequence). CDR3 protein: CASSLAGDEAFF. CDR3 in DNA: TGTGCCAGCAGCTTAGCGGGCGACGAAGCTTTCTTT.

This chain joins TRBV4-1 and TRBJ2-7; 7 bases fit TRBD2. This CDR3 spans 15 amino acids. Germline CDR1 MGHRA, CDR2 YSYEKL. Losses at the gene ends were 7 bases for V and 5 bases for J; bases not matched to a gene: 14. The DNA for the CDR3 is TGCGCCAGCACCACAAGAGCCGGCGGGGGAAACGAGCAGTACTTC. The encoded protein is CASTTRAGGGNEQYF.

This chain connects TRBV6-5 to TRBJ2-3, with TRBD1 matching 8 bases. The junction had 10 bases not matched to a gene; V was cut back by 5 bases and J by 6 bases. CDR1 and CDR2 from the germline V gene are MNHEY and SVGAGI. This CDR3 comprises 15 residues. The CDR3 sequence: CASSVQGANTDTQYF. CDR3 DNA: TGTGCCAGCAGTGTTCAGGGGGCGAATACTGATACGCAGTATTTT.

This chain uses TRBV30 with TRBJ1-2; 9 bases are a match to TRBD1. This CDR3 contains 16 residues. CDR1 is GTSNPN, CDR2 SVGIG, per germline (reference sequence). The ends lost 3 bases at V and 2 bases at J; junction bases unmatched: 10. The chain's CDR3 is CAWRLGRGQGNYGYTF. For the CDR3, the DNA is TGTGCCTGGAGGCTCGGCCGAGGACAGGGGAACTATGGCTACACCTTC.

The chain has TRBV27 and TRBJ2-3; 7 nucleotides align to TRBD2. There are 13 residues in the CDR3. The junction had 8 bases not matched to a gene; V was cut back by 9 bases and J by 5 bases. Germline loops: CDR1 MNHEY, CDR2 SMNVEV (reference sequence). CDR3 residues: CASGSIAGDTQYF. CDR3 sequence (DNA): TGTGCCAGTGGGTCCATAGCGGGAGATACGCAGTATTTT.

This chain uses TRBV7-3 with TRBJ2-5; D possibly corresponds to TRBD1 (6 bases). V lost 5 bases and J lost 1, with 8 bases in between. Germline-derived CDR1 and CDR2 are SGHTA and FQGTGA. The CDR3 runs 13 residues. This chain's CDR3 is CASSRDTQETQYF. In DNA form, the CDR3 reads TGTGCCAGCAGCCGGGACACCCAAGAGACCCAGTACTTC.

A word on this clone: Other DNA sequences in the same sample also yield this CDR3. V is TRBV4-2 and J is TRBJ2-7; TRBD2 agrees at 8 bases. CDR3 length: 15 residues. Trimming cost V 4 bases and J 1 base; bases outside gene matches: 6. Germline V gives CDR1 LGHNA, CDR2 YNFKEQ. This chain's CDR3 is CASSLGSGSSYEQYF. CDR3 coding DNA: TGTGCCAGCAGCCTCGGCAGCGGGAGTTCCTACGAGCAGTACTTC.

The chain uses TRBV5-1 and TRBJ2-3; D not certain. Germline V gene data show CDR1 as SGHRS and CDR2 as YFSETQ. The CDR3 totals 16 residues. Deletions cut 4 bases from V and 0 bases from J, with 15 bases between. The DNA of the CDR3 is TGCGCCAGCAGCCTCCCTGACTTAACTAGCACAGATACGCAGTATTTT. This codes for CASSLPDLTSTDTQYF.

The V and J genes are TRBV28 and TRBJ1-2; the match to TRBD1 covers 7 bases. Germline CDR1 reads MDHEN; CDR2 reads SYDVKM. Trimming cost V 6 bases and J 4 bases; bases outside gene matches: 8. CDR3 length equals 14 residues. CDR3 nucleotides: TGTGCCAGCAGCCCTGGGGACAGAATCTATGGCTACACCTTC. Protein product: CASSPGDRIYGYTF.

This clone has a single count. The chain carries TRBV18 and TRBJ1-1, with 12 bases matching TRBD1. In germline, CDR1 is KGHSH, CDR2 LQKENI. V gave up 6 bases and J gave up 4 bases; unmatched junction bases: 9. The CDR3 runs to 16 residues. The CDR3 here is CASSLGTGGWGTEAFF. The CDR3 nucleotides are TGTGCCAGCTCCCTCGGGACAGGGGGCTGGGGCACTGAAGCTTTCTTT.

This clone was observed a handful of times. This sequence joins TRBV27 and TRBJ2-3; 8 bases map to TRBD1. The germline V gene has CDR1 MNHEY and CDR2 SMNVEV (reference sequence). The CDR3 totals 13 residues. Trimming took 6 bases from V and 5 from J; bases not matched to a gene: 4. The CDR3, as DNA: TGTGCCAGCAGGACAGGGGCGGTAGATACGCAGTATTTT. Its protein product is CASRTGAVDTQYF.

This chain connects TRBV29-1 to TRBJ2-3, with D perhaps TRBD1 (5 bases). Deletions cut 3 bases from V and 4 bases from J, with 20 bases between. The germline V gene encodes CDR1 SQVTM and CDR2 ANQGSEA. The CDR3 runs to 16 residues. In DNA form, the CDR3 reads TGCAGCGTTGAGCCTTGGGGCGCCAAAAGTGCAGATACGCAGTATTTT. This encodes CSVEPWGAKSADTQYF.

The chain employs TRBV5-1 and TRBJ2-5; D remains ambiguous. Germline V gene sequence: CDR1 SGHRS, CDR2 YFSETQ. The CDR3 spans 11 residues. V was pared by 3 bases and J by 5 bases, with 5 bases between. The CDR3: CASSSVETQYF. In DNA, the CDR3 is TGCGCCAGCAGCTCCGTGGAGACCCAGTACTTC. Complete variable domain (other parts from reference TRBV5-1 and TRBJ2-5): KAGVTQTPRYLIKTRGQQVTLSCSPISGHRSVSWYQQTPGQGLQFLFEYFSETQRNKGNFPGRFSGRQFSNSRSEMNVSTLELGDSALYLCASSSVETQYFGPGTRLLVL.

This clone was detected a few times. The chain employs TRBV19 and TRBJ2-3; D possibly corresponds to TRBD1 (6 bases). Germline CDR1 LNHDA, CDR2 SQIVND (reference sequence). Trimming stripped 3 bases from V and 2 bases from J, with 15 bases between. This CDR3 spans 16 amino acids. CDR3 DNA sequence: TGTGCCAGTAGTATCGGTGCAGGGGCCCTCACAGATACGCAGTATTTT. Amino acids: CASSIGAGALTDTQYF.

The chain combines TRBV7-9 with TRBJ1-2; 9 bases map to TRBD1. Germline CDR1 and CDR2: SEHNR and FQNEAQ (reference sequence). After removal of 7 bases from V and 6 bases from J, the junction contained 12 bases not matched to a gene. This CDR3 has 15 amino acids. In DNA, the CDR3 is TGTGCCAGCACCCAGAGAGACAGGGGGATTAATGGCTACACCTTC. Protein product: CASTQRDRGINGYTF. Combining the CDR3 with reference TRBV7-9 and TRBJ1-2 gives the whole variable domain DTGVSQNPRHKITKRGQNVTFRCDPISEHNRLYWYRQTLGQGPEFLTYFQNEAQLEKSRLLSDRFSAERPKGSFSTLEIQRTEQGDSAMYLCASTQRDRGINGYTFGSGTRLTVV.

The chain recombines TRBV7-9 with TRBJ2-5; 7 positions agree with TRBD2. J gave up 4 bases and V 1 base, and 6 bases lay outside the gene matches. In germline, CDR1 is SEHNR, CDR2 FQNEAQ (reference sequence). This CDR3 comprises 15 residues. The CDR3 sequence is CASSLGGAGTETQYF. In DNA form, the CDR3 reads TGTGCCAGCAGCTTAGGGGGAGCGGGAACAGAGACCCAGTACTTC.

For the CDR3, the DNA is TGCGCCAGCAGCCAAACTAGCGGGAGGGCCGGGGAGCTGTTTTTT. Residues: CASSQTSGRAGELFF. The genes are TRBV4-1 and TRBJ2-2, with 13 bases lining up with TRBD2. Trimming took 2 bases from V and 6 from J; bases not matched to a gene: 0. CDR3 length: 15 amino acids. Germline CDR1 MGHRA, CDR2 YSYEKL.

This rearrangement joins TRBV7-9 to TRBJ2-7, with TRBD2 matching over 12 bases. In germline, CDR1 is SEHNR, CDR2 FQNEAQ (reference sequence). The V gene end was trimmed by 4 bases and the J gene end by 4 bases; junction bases not matched to a gene: 11. The CDR3 consists of 17 residues. The DNA for the CDR3 is TGTGCCAGCAGCTCGACCCAGACTAGCGGGGGCGATTACGAGCAGTACTTC. Translated: CASSSTQTSGGDYEQYF.

This clone was seen more than once but under ten times. V gene TRBV6-6 combines with J gene TRBJ1-5, with D unresolved. CDR1 MNHNY and CDR2 SVGAGI come from the germline V gene (reference sequence). V was shortened by 7 bases and J by 3 bases, with 10 bases between the two germline ends. This CDR3 has 13 amino acids. In DNA form, the CDR3 reads TGTGCCAGCAACCGGGATAACAATCAGCCCCAGCATTTT. Encoded protein: CASNRDNNQPQHF.

The chain recombines TRBV11-2 with TRBJ2-2; 11 bases are a match to TRBD2. There are 17 residues in the CDR3. From germline, CDR1 is SGHAT and CDR2 FQNNGV. J lost 6 bases, V lost 0 bases, and 6 bases had no gene match. CDR3 coding DNA: TGTGCCAGCAGCTTAGATTTGGTAGCGGGGGGGCCCGGGGAGCTGTTTTTT. It yields the protein CASSLDLVAGGPGELFF.